The next 29 T cell receptor beta chains were all read from a single sample in a study of shared clonotypes between healthy human individuals. The repertoire was sequenced with immunoSEQ multiplex PCR; TCRdb's copy has only in-frame clones and lacks some. This table holds roughly 2.6 million clones, 90% to 95% found once. Material: naive CD4+ T cells sorted from blood. Subset reported: CD45RA+ positively selected. These receptor sequences come from a man aged 18 to 29 in good health.

The chain links TRBV10-3 to TRBJ2-5, with D perhaps assigned TRBD1 or TRBD2 (5 bases each). This CDR3 spans 13 amino acids. Germline CDR1 reads ENHRY; CDR2 reads SYGVKD. Trimming pared 4 bases from V and 1 base from J, leaving 7 bases between. The CDR3 DNA reads TGTGCCATCAGTGGGGACGGCCAAGAGACCCAGTACTTC. This encodes CAISGDGQETQYF.

V usage is TRBV19 and J usage is TRBJ1-1; D is perhaps TRBD1 (5 bases). V was pared by 7 bases and J by 0 bases, with 12 bases between. This CDR3 has 14 amino acids. Germline-derived CDR1 and CDR2 are LNHDA and SQIVND (reference sequence). Written as DNA, the CDR3 is TGTGCCAGTACTGTACAGGCCATGAACACTGAAGCTTTCTTT. Its protein product is CASTVQAMNTEAFF.

The gene calls are TRBV5-4 and TRBJ1-2; 7 nucleotides agree with TRBD1. The junction had 10 bases not matched to a gene; V was cut back by 3 bases and J by 2 bases. The CDR3 covers 16 residues. CDR1 is SGHNT, CDR2 YYREEE, per germline (reference sequence). The DNA of the CDR3 is TGTGCCAGCAGCTGGAAGACAGGGACCAGCAACTATGGCTACACCTTC. Protein sequence: CASSWKTGTSNYGYTF.

The V call is TRBV28, the J call TRBJ1-2, with D perhaps TRBD1 (6 bases). V was pared by 3 bases and J by 7 bases, with 12 bases between. The CDR3 sequence is 13 residues long. Germline CDR1 MDHEN, CDR2 SYDVKM. The CDR3: CASSLRGDIGYTF. CDR3 DNA sequence: TGTGCCAGCAGTTTGAGGGGGGACATTGGCTACACCTTC.

The rearrangement links TRBV2 to TRBJ2-7, with 9 bases that match TRBD1. V shed 2 bases, J shed 3 bases, and the junction held 5 bases outside the gene matches. CDR3 length equals 15 residues. Germline assignment: CDR1 SNHLY and CDR2 FYNNEI. The CDR3: CASSENRGRSYEQYF. CDR3 coding DNA: TGTGCCAGCAGTGAAAACAGGGGGCGAAGCTACGAGCAGTACTTC.

This clone was detected once. V gene TRBV2 combines with J gene TRBJ1-5, with D uncertain. V lost 4 bases to trimming and J lost 1 base, with 8 bases between them. From germline, CDR1 is SNHLY and CDR2 FYNNEI. There are 14 residues in the CDR3. CDR3 in DNA: TGTGCCAGCAGTGCGCGGGAGAGCAATCAGCCCCAGCATTTT. Translation: CASSARESNQPQHF.

V and J are TRBV6-7 and TRBJ1-1; 8 nucleotides match TRBD1. TRBV6-7 is labeled an ORF, and its function is uncertain. The CDR3 has 17 amino acids. The junction had 9 bases not matched to a gene; V was cut back by 2 bases and J by 1 base. CDR3 in amino acids: CASSYGQGARKNTEAFF. The CDR3 DNA reads as TGTGCCAGCAGTTACGGGCAGGGGGCGCGGAAGAACACTGAAGCTTTCTTT.

This sequence joins TRBV25-1 and TRBJ2-5; D ambiguous. The CDR3 is made up of 15 amino acids. Germline CDR1 MGHDK, CDR2 SYGVNS. Trimming took off 1 base at V and 1 base at J, with 10 bases between the two ends. CDR3 bases: TGTGCCAGCAGTGAATGGGGTGGAAGCCAAGAGACCCAGTACTTC. As protein: CASSEWGGSQETQYF.

The gene calls are TRBV25-1 and TRBJ2-2; 12 positions agree with TRBD2. The trim removed 5 bases at V and 6 bases at J, leaving 4 bases unmatched. Germline CDR1 MGHDK, CDR2 SYGVNS. CDR3 length equals 15 residues. CDR3 sequence (DNA): TGTGCCAGCAGTCGGACTAGCGGGGCCCCCGGGGAGCTGTTTTTT. This sequence encodes CASSRTSGAPGELFF.

The genes are TRBV30 and TRBJ2-1, with TRBD1 matching 7 bases. The CDR3 is made up of 13 amino acids. Germline CDR1 and CDR2: GTSNPN and SVGIG (reference sequence). V lost 7 bases and J lost 2; bases outside the gene matches: 5. The CDR3 loop reads CALTRGTYNEQFF. The DNA for the CDR3 is TGTGCCTTAACCAGGGGGACCTACAATGAGCAGTTCTTC.

Notes on this clone: The identical CDR3 is also encoded by other nucleotide sequences in the sample. The chain couples TRBV27 to TRBJ2-5; 11 nucleotides align to TRBD2. J lost 3 bases, V lost 6 bases, and 0 bases had no gene match. Germline-derived CDR1 and CDR2 are MNHEY and SMNVEV (reference sequence). The CDR3 consists of 13 residues. DNA for the CDR3: TGTGCCAGCAGACTAGCGGGGGAAGAGACCCAGTACTTC. Translated: CASRLAGEETQYF.

This chain uses TRBV6-1 with TRBJ2-5; 11 bases line up with TRBD2. The CDR3 contains 16 residues. The V segment lost 0 bases and the J segment 2 bases; nucleotides outside the gene matches: 2. CDR1 is MNHNS and CDR2 is SASEGT in the germline V gene. The CDR3 loop reads CASSEAIAGGQETQYF. The DNA for the CDR3 is TGTGCCAGCAGTGAAGCGATAGCGGGGGGGCAAGAGACCCAGTACTTC.

In DNA, the CDR3 is TGTGCCAGCAGTGAACCAATAACATGGACTAGCGGGAGACACAATGAGCAGTTCTTC. It is translated as CASSEPITWTSGRHNEQFF. The gene calls are TRBV6-1 and TRBJ2-1; 13 bases match TRBD2. V was clipped by 2 bases and J by 5 bases; unmatched bases: 12. Per the germline V gene, CDR1 is MNHNS and CDR2 is SASEGT. This CDR3 is 19 amino acids long.

This sequence joins TRBV11-2 and TRBJ1-4; the D gene is possibly TRBD1 (6 bases). V was clipped by 2 bases and J by 0 bases, with 10 bases between them. Germline assignment: CDR1 SGHAT and CDR2 FQNNGV. The CDR3 runs to 16 residues. CDR3 protein: CASSLLGDTTNEKLFF. In DNA form, the CDR3 reads TGTGCCAGCAGCTTACTTGGGGACACAACTAATGAAAAACTGTTTTTT.

In this sample, this clone turned up a few times. The chain has TRBV30 and TRBJ1-5; D is unclear. V lost 3 bases and J 5 bases, leaving 11 bases between the germline ends. Germline V CDR1 and CDR2: GTSNPN, SVGIG (reference sequence). This CDR3 is built from 13 residues. The CDR3 DNA reads as TGTGCCTGGAGCGCGAGGGCGGATCAGCCCCAGCATTTT. Its translation: CAWSARADQPQHF.

With respect to this clone: This sample also contains other DNA sequences that code for the same CDR3. The V and J genes are TRBV20-1 and TRBJ2-7; no clear D. The CDR3 contains 11 residues. Looked up from germline, CDR1 is DFQATT and CDR2 is SNEGSKA (reference sequence). With 6 bases removed from V and 0 bases from J, the gap between germline ends came to 6 bases. The CDR3 DNA reads TGCAGTGCCAGCCGCTCCTACGAGCAGTACTTC. Translation: CSASRSYEQYF.

This clone appeared once. The chain combines TRBV7-6 with TRBJ1-1; 8 bases align to TRBD1. The CDR3 loop spans 14 amino acids. Germline CDR1 and CDR2: SGHVS and FNYEAQ. The V segment lost 5 bases and the J segment 4 bases; nucleotides outside the gene matches: 6. The CDR3 here is CASSSRGLGTEAFF. CDR3 bases: TGTGCCAGCAGCAGCAGGGGGCTGGGCACTGAAGCTTTCTTT.

The V call is TRBV19, the J call TRBJ1-1; D not resolved. The CDR3 has 15 residues. From germline, CDR1 is LNHDA and CDR2 SQIVND (reference sequence). Trimming took 7 bases from V and 1 from J, leaving 16 bases between them. The CDR3, as DNA: TGTGCCAGTACCCCCATTGTCTCGCGGAACACTGAAGCTTTCTTT. As protein: CASTPIVSRNTEAFF.

V gene TRBV9 combines with J gene TRBJ1-1; D may be TRBD1 (5 bases). The CDR3 has 19 residues. Germline assignment: CDR1 SGDLS and CDR2 YYNGEE. V was clipped by 4 bases and J by 2 bases, with 27 bases between them. This chain's CDR3 is CASSPQPRLGEGFNTEAFF. The CDR3 DNA reads as TGTGCCAGCAGCCCACAACCTCGGTTGGGGGAGGGATTTAACACTGAAGCTTTCTTT.

The CDR3 here is CASSLSWGGATAGNTIYF. The CDR3 coding sequence is TGTGCCAGCAGTTTATCATGGGGGGGGGCAACAGCTGGAAACACCATATATTTT. The rearrangement joins TRBV27 to TRBJ1-3, with D possibly matching TRBD1 (6 bases). Germline CDR1 reads MNHEY; CDR2 reads SMNVEV (reference sequence). V lost 0 bases and J lost 2, with 17 bases in between. The CDR3 is made up of 18 amino acids.

The chain links TRBV9 to TRBJ2-3, with D possibly TRBD2 on 5 matching bases. V was cut by 0 bases and J by 1 base, with 9 bases left in between. The CDR3 is made up of 15 amino acids. CDR1 is SGDLS, CDR2 YYNGEE, per germline. The CDR3 coding sequence is TGTGCCAGCAGCGTAGTTCCAGCGGGCACAGATACGCAGTATTTT. As protein: CASSVVPAGTDTQYF.

The chain recombines TRBV10-3 with TRBJ1-5; 8 nucleotides agree with TRBD1. The CDR3 runs to 14 residues. Germline CDR1 is ENHRY and CDR2 is SYGVKD. V shed 6 bases and J 8 bases; nucleotides not matched to a gene: 9. The CDR3 region is CAISGTGEIEPQHF. As DNA, the CDR3 is TGTGCCATCAGCGGGACAGGTGAAATTGAGCCCCAGCATTTT.

J is TRBJ2-7 and V is TRBV27; 11 bases align to TRBD1. The CDR3 totals 14 residues. Germline-derived CDR1 and CDR2 are MNHEY and SMNVEV (reference sequence). J gave up 2 bases and V 8 bases, and 5 bases lay outside the gene matches. CDR3 sequence reads: CASRWDRGTYEQYF. CDR3 in DNA: TGTGCCAGCCGTTGGGACAGGGGGACCTACGAGCAGTACTTC.

This clone was seen once. The chain links TRBV7-6 to TRBJ2-2; 10 bases map to TRBD2. Losses at the gene ends were 5 bases for V and 4 bases for J; bases not matched to a gene: 13. This CDR3 contains 18 residues. Germline CDR1 and CDR2: SGHVS and FNYEAQ. The CDR3 is CASSPRVGTSVRTGELFF. CDR3 nucleotide sequence: TGTGCCAGCAGCCCAAGGGTCGGGACTAGCGTTCGCACCGGGGAGCTGTTTTTT.

The chain uses TRBV2 and TRBJ2-1, with D perhaps TRBD1 (6 bases). This CDR3 contains 14 residues. Germline V gene data show CDR1 as SNHLY and CDR2 as FYNNEI. Between the trimmed V and J ends, which lost 6 bases and 6 bases, there was a span of 15 bases. The CDR3 sequence: CASSPDRIGNEQFF. CDR3 bases: TGTGCCAGCAGCCCGGACAGAATCGGCAATGAGCAGTTCTTC.

The genes are TRBV5-1 and TRBJ1-3, with a weak D call TRBD1 (5 bases). The CDR3 has 14 residues. V lost 2 bases and J lost 4, with 10 bases in between. In germline, CDR1 is SGHRS, CDR2 YFSETQ. The CDR3 region has the DNA TGCGCCAGCAGCTTACAGGAGAACGGAAACACCATATATTTT. This encodes CASSLQENGNTIYF.

V and J are TRBV7-9 and TRBJ1-2; TRBD1 agrees at 7 bases. V lost 8 bases to trimming and J lost 8 bases; unmatched junction nucleotides: 5. Germline V lookup: CDR1 SEHNR, CDR2 FQNEAQ (reference sequence). The length of the CDR3 is 11 residues. CDR3 sequence (DNA): TGTGCCAGCGACAGGGATCGGGGCTACACCTTC. Its protein is CASDRDRGYTF. Full variable domain (missing parts from reference TRBV7-9 and TRBJ1-2): DTGVSQNPRHKITKRGQNVTFRCDPISEHNRLYWYRQTLGQGPEFLTYFQNEAQLEKSRLLSDRFSAERPKGSFSTLEIQRTEQGDSAMYLCASDRDRGYTFGSGTRLTVV.

V is TRBV2 and J is TRBJ2-6, with D tentatively TRBD2 (5 bases). CDR1 is SNHLY, CDR2 FYNNEI, per germline. CDR3 length equals 13 residues. Trimming removed 8 bases at V and 4 bases at J, with 9 bases between. CDR3 protein: CASGESGANVLTF. In DNA, the CDR3 is TGTGCCAGCGGGGAGTCGGGGGCCAACGTCCTGACTTTC.

This clone has just one count. The chain recombines TRBV5-5 with TRBJ1-2; a possible D gene is TRBD1 (5 bases). Trimming took off 4 bases at V and 4 bases at J, with 11 bases between the two ends. CDR3 length: 13 amino acids. Germline-derived CDR1 and CDR2 are SGHKS and YYEKEE (reference sequence). Written as DNA, the CDR3 is TGTGCCAGCAGCGTAGGGGTTGGCTATGGCTACACCTTC. Translated: CASSVGVGYGYTF.